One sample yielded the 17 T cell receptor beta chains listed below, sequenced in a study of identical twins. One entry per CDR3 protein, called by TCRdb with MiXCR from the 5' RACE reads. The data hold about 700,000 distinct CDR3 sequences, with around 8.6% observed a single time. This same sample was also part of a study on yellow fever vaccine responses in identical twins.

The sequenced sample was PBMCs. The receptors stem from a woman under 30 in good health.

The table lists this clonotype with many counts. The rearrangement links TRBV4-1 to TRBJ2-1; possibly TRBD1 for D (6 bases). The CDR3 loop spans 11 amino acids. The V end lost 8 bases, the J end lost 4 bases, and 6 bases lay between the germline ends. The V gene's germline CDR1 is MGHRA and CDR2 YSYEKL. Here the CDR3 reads CASQGYNEQFF. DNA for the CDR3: TGCGCCAGCCAGGGGTACAATGAGCAGTTCTTC.

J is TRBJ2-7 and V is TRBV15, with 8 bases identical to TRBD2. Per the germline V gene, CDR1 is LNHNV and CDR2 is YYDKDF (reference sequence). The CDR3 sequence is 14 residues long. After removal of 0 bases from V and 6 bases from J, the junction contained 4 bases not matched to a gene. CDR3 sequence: CATSRDSGITEQYF. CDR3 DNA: TGTGCCACCAGCAGAGATAGCGGGATTACCGAGCAGTACTTC.

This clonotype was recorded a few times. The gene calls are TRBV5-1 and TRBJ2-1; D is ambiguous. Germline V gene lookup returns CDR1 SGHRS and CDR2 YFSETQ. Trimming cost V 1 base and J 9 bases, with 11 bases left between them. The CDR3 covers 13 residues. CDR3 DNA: TGCGCCAGCAGCTTGTTGCAGCTTGGTGAGCAGTTCTTC. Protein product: CASSLLQLGEQFF.

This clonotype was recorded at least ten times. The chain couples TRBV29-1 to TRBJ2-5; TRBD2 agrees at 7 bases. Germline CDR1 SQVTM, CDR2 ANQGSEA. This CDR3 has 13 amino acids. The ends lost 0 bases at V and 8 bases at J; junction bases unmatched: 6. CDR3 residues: CSVEESGEFTQYF. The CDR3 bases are TGCAGCGTTGAAGAGAGCGGGGAATTCACCCAGTACTTC.

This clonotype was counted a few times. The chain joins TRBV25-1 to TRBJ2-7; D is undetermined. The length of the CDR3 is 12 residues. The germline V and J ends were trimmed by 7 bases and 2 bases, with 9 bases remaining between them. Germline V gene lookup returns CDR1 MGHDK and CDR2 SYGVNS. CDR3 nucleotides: TGTGCCAGCAAGGTCGGAGCCTACGAGCAGTACTTC. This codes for CASKVGAYEQYF.

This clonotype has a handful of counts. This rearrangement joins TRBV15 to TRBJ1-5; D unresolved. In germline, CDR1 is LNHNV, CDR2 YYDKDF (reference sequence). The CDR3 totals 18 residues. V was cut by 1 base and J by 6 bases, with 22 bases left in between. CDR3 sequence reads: CATSRVDGAPRRGQPQHF. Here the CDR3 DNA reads TGTGCCACCAGCAGAGTTGATGGTGCCCCAAGGCGGGGTCAGCCCCAGCATTTT. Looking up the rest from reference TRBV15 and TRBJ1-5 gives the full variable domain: DAMVIQNPRYQVTQFGKPVTLSCSQTLNHNVMYWYQQKSSQAPKLLFHYYDKDFNNEADTPDNFQSRRPNTSFCFLDIRSPGLGDTAMYLCATSRVDGAPRRGQPQHFGDGTRLSIL.

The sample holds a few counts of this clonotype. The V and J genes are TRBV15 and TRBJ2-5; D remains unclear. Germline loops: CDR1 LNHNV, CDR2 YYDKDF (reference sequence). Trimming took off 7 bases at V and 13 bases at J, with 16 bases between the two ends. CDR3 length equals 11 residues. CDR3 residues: CATNGPQVRYF. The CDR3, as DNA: TGTGCCACCAACGGACCCCAGGTTCGGTACTTC.

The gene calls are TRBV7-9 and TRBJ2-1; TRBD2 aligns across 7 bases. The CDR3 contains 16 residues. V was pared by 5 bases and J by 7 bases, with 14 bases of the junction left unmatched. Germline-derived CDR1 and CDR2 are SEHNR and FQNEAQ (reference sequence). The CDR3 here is CASSPAPGGGVNEQFF. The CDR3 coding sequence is TGTGCCAGCAGCCCCGCGCCGGGGGGTGGTGTAAATGAGCAGTTCTTC. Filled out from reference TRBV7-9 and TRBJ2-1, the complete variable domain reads DTGVSQNPRHKITKRGQNVTFRCDPISEHNRLYWYRQTLGQGPEFLTYFQNEAQLEKSRLLSDRFSAERPKGSFSTLEIQRTEQGDSAMYLCASSPAPGGGVNEQFFGPGTRLTVL.

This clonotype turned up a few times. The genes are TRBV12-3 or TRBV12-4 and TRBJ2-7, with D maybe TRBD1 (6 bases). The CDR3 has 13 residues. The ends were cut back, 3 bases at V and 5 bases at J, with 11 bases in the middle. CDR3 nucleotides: TGTGCCAGCAGTTTGACAGGCGCGCACGAGCAGTACTTC. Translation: CASSLTGAHEQYF.

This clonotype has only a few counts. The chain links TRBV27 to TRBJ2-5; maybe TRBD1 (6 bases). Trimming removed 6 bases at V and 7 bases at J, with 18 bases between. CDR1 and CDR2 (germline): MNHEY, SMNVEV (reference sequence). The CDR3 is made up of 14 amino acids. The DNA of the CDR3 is TGTGCCAGCAGCCGGGTTGGGGGCTGGGGGACCCAGTACTTC. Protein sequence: CASSRVGGWGTQYF.

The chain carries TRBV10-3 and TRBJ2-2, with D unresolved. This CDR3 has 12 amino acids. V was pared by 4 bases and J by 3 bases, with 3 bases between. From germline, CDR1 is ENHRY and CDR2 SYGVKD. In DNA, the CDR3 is TGTGCCATCAGTGTGGACACCGGGGAGCTGTTTTTT. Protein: CAISVDTGELFF.

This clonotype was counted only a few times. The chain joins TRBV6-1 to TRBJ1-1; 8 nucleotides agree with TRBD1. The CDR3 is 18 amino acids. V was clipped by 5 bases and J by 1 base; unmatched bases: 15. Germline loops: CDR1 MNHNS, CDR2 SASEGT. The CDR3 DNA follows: TGTGCCAGCAGTCCAACCGACGTAATGCAGGGGGCGAACACTGAAGCTTTCTTT. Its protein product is CASSPTDVMQGANTEAFF.

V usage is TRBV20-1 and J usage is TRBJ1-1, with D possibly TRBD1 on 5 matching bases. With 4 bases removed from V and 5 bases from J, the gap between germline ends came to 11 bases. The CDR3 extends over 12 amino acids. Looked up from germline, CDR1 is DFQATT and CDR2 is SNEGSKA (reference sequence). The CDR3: CSAIPGKTEAFF. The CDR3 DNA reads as TGCAGTGCTATTCCAGGGAAAACTGAAGCTTTCTTT.

The CDR3 region has the DNA TGTGCCAGCAGGACAGAGACCTACGAGCAGTACTTC. Its protein is CASRTETYEQYF. V and J are TRBV6-5 and TRBJ2-7, with a tentative D call TRBD1 (5 bases). Germline CDR1 and CDR2: MNHEY and SVGAGI. V lost 6 bases to trimming and J lost 2 bases, with 8 bases between them. The CDR3 runs to 12 residues.

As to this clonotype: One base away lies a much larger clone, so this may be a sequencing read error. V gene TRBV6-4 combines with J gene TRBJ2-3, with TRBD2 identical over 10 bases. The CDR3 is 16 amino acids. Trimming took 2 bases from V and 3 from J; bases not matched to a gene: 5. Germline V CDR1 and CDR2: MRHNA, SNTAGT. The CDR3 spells CASSDTSGGGTDTQYF. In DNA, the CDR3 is TGTGCCAGCAGTGACACGAGCGGGGGGGGGACAGATACGCAGTATTTT.

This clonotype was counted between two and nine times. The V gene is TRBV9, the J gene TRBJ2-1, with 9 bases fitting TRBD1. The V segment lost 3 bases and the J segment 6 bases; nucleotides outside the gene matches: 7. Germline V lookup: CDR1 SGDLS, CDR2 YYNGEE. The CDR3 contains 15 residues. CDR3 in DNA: TGTGCCAGCAGCGCCCGGGACAGGGTCCCCAATGAGCAGTTCTTC. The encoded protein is CASSARDRVPNEQFF.

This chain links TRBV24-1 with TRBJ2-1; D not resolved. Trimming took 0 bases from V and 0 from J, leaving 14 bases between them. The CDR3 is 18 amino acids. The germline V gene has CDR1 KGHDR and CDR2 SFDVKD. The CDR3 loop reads CATSDLTGSPSSYNEQFF. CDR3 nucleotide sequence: TGTGCCACCAGTGATTTGACCGGGTCACCTAGCTCCTACAATGAGCAGTTCTTC.